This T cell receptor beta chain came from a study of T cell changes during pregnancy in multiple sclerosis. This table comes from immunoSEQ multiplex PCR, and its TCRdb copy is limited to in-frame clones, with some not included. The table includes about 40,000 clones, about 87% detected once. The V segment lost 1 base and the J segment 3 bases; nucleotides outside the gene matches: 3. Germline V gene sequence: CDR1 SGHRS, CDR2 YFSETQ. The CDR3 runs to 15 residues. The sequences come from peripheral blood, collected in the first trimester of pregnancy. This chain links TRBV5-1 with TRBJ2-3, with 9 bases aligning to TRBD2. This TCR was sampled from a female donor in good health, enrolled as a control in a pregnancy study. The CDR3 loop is CASSLRGLATDTQYF. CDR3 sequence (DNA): TGCGCCAGCAGCTTGAGGGGACTAGCAACAGATACGCAGTATTTT.